The rows below give T cell receptor beta chains drawn from one sample of a study of blood T cell repertoires in COVID-19. The data were produced by immunoSEQ multiplex PCR, yet TCRdb's version contains in-frame clones alone and is incomplete. The table lists about 13,000 clones, around 76% of them singletons. Sequencing was done on a sample of peripheral blood. The receptors were gathered from a woman aged 80 or older with acute or convalescent COVID-19. Both conserved end residues are part of each CDR3. Each record gives: D gene, J gene, V gene, CDR3 protein. D genes are given only for firm matches.

NA	TRBJ2-5	TRBV9	CASSVGQGGETQYF
NA	TRBJ2-7	TRBV10-3	CAISQSLDTYEQYF
TRBD1	TRBJ1-1	TRBV19	CASRRGTGSFNRNTEAFF
NA	TRBJ2-1	TRBV9	CASSVGGDAYNEQFF
NA	TRBJ1-2	TRBV19	CASSIGVYSGTWPYGYTF
TRBD1	TRBJ1-1	TRBV7-8	CASSFRRGKNTEAFF
NA	TRBJ2-6	TRBV29-1	CSVVSGANVLTF
NA	TRBJ2-5	TRBV9	CASSEGGRLETQYF
TRBD1	TRBJ2-7	TRBV5-1	CASSPGTGTQEEQYF
NA	TRBJ1-1	TRBV12-3/TRBV12-4	CASSSSRLMEAFF
TRBD1	TRBJ2-5	TRBV4-2	CASSRELDREETQYF
TRBD2	TRBJ2-2	TRBV3-1/TRBV3-2	CASSRPLGGGASAGELFF
TRBD1	TRBJ2-2	TRBV7-9	CASSLGQGAAGELFF
NA	TRBJ1-2	TRBV3-1/TRBV3-2	CASSQDRSPKGAANYGYTF